Below are 29 T cell receptor beta chains sequenced from a single sample in a study of identifying expanded T cells in peripheral blood. Profiling relied on immunoSEQ multiplex PCR, and the TCRdb table lists in-frame clones only, not all of them. The data hold about 52,000 clones, with 82% observed a single time. Sequencing used blood. The receptors derive from a person aged 18 to 70 in good health.

This clone was recorded only once. The chain has TRBV18 and TRBJ2-3, with 9 bases lining up with TRBD2. Per the germline V gene, CDR1 is KGHSH and CDR2 is LQKENI. Trimming removed 2 bases from V and 2 bases from J; junction bases left unmatched: 11. The CDR3 has 18 residues. The CDR3 region has the DNA TGTGCCAGCTCACCAGGCACACCTAGCGGGGAGTACACAGATACGCAGTATTTT. It translates to CASSPGTPSGEYTDTQYF.

The V and J genes are TRBV30 and TRBJ1-1; TRBD1 is a possible D gene (5 bases). CDR1 is GTSNPN and CDR2 is SVGIG in the germline V gene (reference sequence). This CDR3 is built from 12 residues. Trimming left V 0 bases short and J 8 bases short, with 10 bases between. The chain's CDR3 is CAWSVAQGEAFF. In DNA form, the CDR3 reads TGTGCCTGGAGTGTAGCCCAGGGAGAAGCTTTCTTT.

The gene calls are TRBV7-2 and TRBJ2-1, with a weak D call TRBD2 (6 bases). CDR3 size: 15 residues. The germline V gene has CDR1 SGHTA and CDR2 FQGNSA. Trimming cost V 0 bases and J 3 bases, with 9 bases left between them. CDR3 in DNA: TGTGCCAGCAGCTTAGCGGTTAGCGGCTACAATGAGCAGTTCTTC. As protein: CASSLAVSGYNEQFF.

The J gene is TRBJ2-5, the V gene TRBV4-2; 14 nucleotides match TRBD2. This CDR3 is 16 amino acids long. CDR1 and CDR2 from the germline V gene are LGHNA and YNFKEQ. The ends lost 4 bases at V and 2 bases at J; junction bases unmatched: 3. CDR3 sequence reads: CASSPTSGRDQETQYF. CDR3 coding DNA: TGTGCCAGCAGCCCGACTAGCGGGAGGGATCAAGAGACCCAGTACTTC.

This clone was seen a handful of times. This chain joins TRBV18 and TRBJ1-6; D remains unclear. Trimming pared 3 bases from V and 0 bases from J, leaving 6 bases between. The germline V gene has CDR1 KGHSH and CDR2 LQKENI. The CDR3 sequence is 15 residues long. CDR3 in DNA: TGTGCCAGCTCACCGATGAGCTCCTATAATTCACCCCTCCACTTT. Protein sequence: CASSPMSSYNSPLHF. The whole variable domain, filled in from reference TRBV18 and TRBJ1-6, reads NAGVMQNPRHLVRRRGQEARLRCSPMKGHSHVYWYRQLPEEGLKFMVYLQKENIIDESGMPKERFSAEFPKEGPSILRIQQVVRGDSAAYFCASSPMSSYNSPLHFGNGTRLTVT.

The chain joins TRBV9 to TRBJ1-3; D may be TRBD1 (5 bases). V lost 3 bases to trimming and J lost 0 bases, with 10 bases between them. The germline gives CDR1 SGDLS, CDR2 YYNGEE. The CDR3 sequence is 15 residues long. The CDR3 sequence is CASSGGTVSGNTIYF. As DNA, the CDR3 is TGTGCCAGCAGCGGGGGGACCGTCTCTGGAAACACCATATATTTT.

The gene calls are TRBV5-5 and TRBJ2-1, with 7 bases lining up with TRBD2. Germline V gene sequence: CDR1 SGHKS, CDR2 YYEKEE (reference sequence). V shed 4 bases, J shed 5 bases, and the junction held 9 bases outside the gene matches. There are 15 residues in the CDR3. The DNA of the CDR3 is TGTGCCAGCAGCCGGTCGGGACTACACCACAATGAGCAGTTCTTC. It codes for CASSRSGLHHNEQFF.

The chain has TRBV19 and TRBJ2-3, with D possibly being TRBD1 (7 bases). V was clipped by 10 bases and J by 3 bases, with 17 bases between them. Germline V gene data show CDR1 as LNHDA and CDR2 as SQIVND (reference sequence). This CDR3 has 14 amino acids. CDR3 protein: CATGGRGSTDTQYF. CDR3 DNA sequence: TGTGCCACCGGGGGCAGGGGGAGTACAGATACGCAGTATTTT.

This clone was seen a few times. The chain links TRBV7-2 to TRBJ2-5, with 7 bases matching TRBD2. CDR1 and CDR2 (germline): SGHTA, FQGNSA. The CDR3 totals 13 residues. J gave up 6 bases and V 4 bases, and 5 bases lay outside the gene matches. For the CDR3, the DNA is TGTGCCAGCAGCTCCCAGGGAGGGCAGACCCAGTACTTC. Translating it yields CASSSQGGQTQYF.

The genes are TRBV7-6 and TRBJ2-2, with unresolved D. The V gene's germline CDR1 is SGHVS and CDR2 FNYEAQ. The CDR3 has 14 residues. With 1 base removed from V and 4 bases from J, the gap between germline ends came to 7 bases. The DNA for the CDR3 is TGTGCCAGCAGCTTAGGACCGAGCACCGGGGAGCTGTTTTTT. This encodes CASSLGPSTGELFF.

The chain couples TRBV6-5 to TRBJ2-5, with 11 bases aligning to TRBD2. The J call is in doubt because the DNA end fits TRBJ2-7 better. Germline V lookup: CDR1 MNHEY, CDR2 SVGAGI. This CDR3 contains 14 residues. CDR3 loop: CASSMTSGKVEQYF. Written as DNA, the CDR3 is TGTGCCAGCAGTATGACTAGCGGGAAAGTCGAGCAGTACTTC.

This clone is judged medium-sized. The rearrangement uses TRBV2 and TRBJ2-7; possibly TRBD1 for D (6 bases). The germline V gene encodes CDR1 SNHLY and CDR2 FYNNEI. The V end lost 0 bases, the J end lost 3 bases, and 12 bases lay between the germline ends. There are 15 residues in the CDR3. Here the CDR3 DNA reads TGTGCCAGCAGTGAAGCCATGGACAGAAGCTACGAGCAGTACTTC. Protein product: CASSEAMDRSYEQYF. The full variable domain, rest sourced from reference TRBV2 and TRBJ2-7, is EPEVTQTPSHQVTQMGQEVILRCVPISNHLYFYWYRQILGQKVEFLVSFYNNEISEKSEIFDDQFSVERPDGSNFTLKIRSTKLEDSAMYFCASSEAMDRSYEQYFGPGTRLTVT.

This sequence joins TRBV11-2 and TRBJ2-1; D is tentatively TRBD1 or TRBD2 (5 bases each). The V end was cut by 1 base, the J end by 7 bases, with 14 bases between. This CDR3 is built from 15 residues. Germline values: CDR1 SGHAT, CDR2 FQNNGV. The CDR3 here is CASSLVGVTSNEQFF. CDR3 DNA: TGTGCCAGCAGCTTAGTGGGGGTTACTAGTAATGAGCAGTTCTTC.

The chain uses TRBV30 and TRBJ1-1; a weak D match, TRBD1 (6 bases). This CDR3 is built from 18 residues. Germline-derived CDR1 and CDR2 are GTSNPN and SVGIG (reference sequence). V was cut by 1 base and J by 0 bases, with 21 bases left in between. Here the CDR3 DNA reads TGTGCCTGGAGTGGTAGGACAGCCGGTCGGTCGGTGAACACTGAAGCTTTCTTT. Translated: CAWSGRTAGRSVNTEAFF.

This clone is a singleton in its sample. The CDR3 reads CASSLAPPGQGVNTEAFF. The CDR3 DNA is TGTGCCAGCAGCTTGGCCCCCCCGGGACAGGGGGTAAATACTGAAGCTTTCTTT. The rearrangement joins TRBV5-4 to TRBJ1-1; TRBD1 matches 11 bases. This CDR3 contains 18 residues. The germline CDR1 and CDR2 sequences are SGHNT and YYREEE (reference sequence). Trimming took 0 bases from V and 5 from J; bases not matched to a gene: 12.

The J gene is TRBJ1-2, the V gene TRBV7-9; the match to TRBD1 covers 10 bases. Germline lookup yields CDR1 SEHNR and CDR2 FQNEAQ (reference sequence). The junction had 5 bases not matched to a gene; V was cut back by 7 bases and J by 0 bases. CDR3 length: 15 residues. The CDR3 nucleotides are TGTGCCAGCACCCGAGACAGGGGGCCTAACTATGGCTACACCTTC. Translation: CASTRDRGPNYGYTF.

This sequence joins TRBV7-9 and TRBJ1-2; TRBD1 matches at 8 bases. This CDR3 has 15 residues. V shed 1 base, J shed 6 bases, and the junction held 7 bases outside the gene matches. Germline V lookup: CDR1 SEHNR, CDR2 FQNEAQ (reference sequence). The CDR3 sequence: CASSLGGRGRDGYTF. CDR3 nucleotides: TGTGCCAGCAGCTTAGGGGGCAGGGGGCGAGATGGCTACACCTTC.

The chain combines TRBV27 with TRBJ1-1, with D possibly matching TRBD1 (6 bases). From germline, CDR1 is MNHEY and CDR2 SMNVEV (reference sequence). The CDR3 spans 14 residues. V lost 6 bases to trimming and J lost 4 bases, with 15 bases between them. The CDR3 DNA reads TGTGCCAGCAGAATAAAAGGGGGTTTCACTGAAGCTTTCTTT. This sequence encodes CASRIKGGFTEAFF.

This sequence joins TRBV6-1 and TRBJ1-5, with a possible D match to TRBD1 (5 bases). Germline CDR1 MNHNS, CDR2 SASEGT. The CDR3 is made up of 14 amino acids. V was pared by 7 bases and J by 2 bases, with 12 bases between. The CDR3 loop reads CASMRRAGNQPQHF. The DNA for the CDR3 is TGTGCCAGCATGCGCAGGGCGGGCAATCAGCCCCAGCATTTT.

V usage is TRBV6-5 and J usage is TRBJ1-2, with D hard to call. CDR1 is MNHEY and CDR2 is SVGAGI in the germline V gene. The CDR3 length is 15 residues. V lost 7 bases and J 3 bases, leaving 18 bases between the germline ends. The CDR3 here is CASTNLWAGYYGYTF. In DNA, the CDR3 is TGTGCCAGCACCAACCTCTGGGCAGGATACTATGGCTACACCTTC.

The chain has TRBV5-5 and TRBJ1-1; D unclear. The CDR3 contains 14 residues. V was cut by 0 bases and J by 4 bases, with 10 bases left in between. The germline V gene has CDR1 SGHKS and CDR2 YYEKEE (reference sequence). CDR3 nucleotide sequence: TGTGCCAGCAGCTTGGCAAGGGTCCGCACTGAAGCTTTCTTT. This encodes CASSLARVRTEAFF.

This clone turned up a few times. The V and J genes are TRBV5-1 and TRBJ2-7; D ambiguous. This CDR3 has 14 amino acids. V was cut by 4 bases and J by 3 bases, with 14 bases left in between. Germline V gene data show CDR1 as SGHRS and CDR2 as YFSETQ. CDR3 nucleotide sequence: TGCGCCAGCAGCCCCTCGCATTTGGGCTACGAGCAGTACTTC. Its protein is CASSPSHLGYEQYF.

The rearrangement joins TRBV7-9 to TRBJ2-3, with 7 bases lining up with TRBD1. The J segment lost 4 bases and the V segment lost 0 bases, leaving 4 bases of the junction unmatched. This CDR3 is built from 15 residues. Germline values: CDR1 SEHNR, CDR2 FQNEAQ (reference sequence). The CDR3: CASSLAGTDPDTQYF. The CDR3 nucleotides are TGTGCCAGCAGCTTAGCCGGGACAGACCCAGATACGCAGTATTTT.

V usage is TRBV5-6 and J usage is TRBJ2-7; D may match TRBD1 or TRBD2 (5 bases each). The germline CDR1 and CDR2 sequences are SGHDT and YYEEEE. The CDR3 is 13 amino acids. V lost 5 bases and J 4 bases, leaving 13 bases between the germline ends. The DNA for the CDR3 is TGTGCCAGCAGTCCCGGGACGCAGTACGAGCAGTACTTC. Its translation: CASSPGTQYEQYF.

The chain uses TRBV6-1 and TRBJ1-2; 8 positions agree with TRBD1. The germline V gene encodes CDR1 MNHNS and CDR2 SASEGT. J gave up 4 bases and V 0 bases, and 7 bases lay outside the gene matches. The CDR3 covers 16 residues. The CDR3 protein is CASSEALGTGAYGYTF. The CDR3 coding sequence is TGTGCCAGCAGTGAAGCGCTAGGGACAGGTGCCTATGGCTACACCTTC.

This clone was counted once. The chain carries TRBV20-1 and TRBJ2-1; D is unclear. The length of the CDR3 is 11 residues. V was trimmed by 4 bases and J by 0 bases, leaving 1 base between them. The germline V gene encodes CDR1 DFQATT and CDR2 SNEGSKA (reference sequence). CDR3 DNA: TGCAGTGCTAACTCCTACAATGAGCAGTTCTTC. It is translated as CSANSYNEQFF.

V and J are TRBV2 and TRBJ2-3, with unresolved D. CDR3 length equals 16 residues. V lost 2 bases and J lost 3, with 15 bases in between. The germline V gene has CDR1 SNHLY and CDR2 FYNNEI. The CDR3 sequence is CASSETPVPSTDTQYF. Written as DNA, the CDR3 is TGTGCCAGCAGTGAAACCCCCGTCCCGTCGACAGATACGCAGTATTTT. Supplemented by reference TRBV2 and TRBJ2-3, the full variable domain reads EPEVTQTPSHQVTQMGQEVILRCVPISNHLYFYWYRQILGQKVEFLVSFYNNEISEKSEIFDDQFSVERPDGSNFTLKIRSTKLEDSAMYFCASSETPVPSTDTQYFGPGTRLTVL.

The chain employs TRBV28 and TRBJ1-1; no clear D gene. This CDR3 has 15 residues. Germline CDR1 and CDR2: MDHEN and SYDVKM. The V gene lost 2 bases and the J gene lost 1 base, with 11 bases spanning the gap. The CDR3 is CASSLEALRNTEAFF. The CDR3 coding sequence is TGTGCCAGCAGTTTAGAGGCCCTGAGGAACACTGAAGCTTTCTTT.

The chain joins TRBV18 to TRBJ2-4; TRBD1 aligns across 8 bases. The CDR3 length is 14 residues. V gave up 3 bases and J gave up 5 bases; unmatched junction bases: 3. Germline V gene lookup returns CDR1 KGHSH and CDR2 LQKENI. For the CDR3, the DNA is TGTGCCAGCTCACCGACAGGGGTCGAAAACATTCAGTACTTC. This encodes CASSPTGVENIQYF.